A selection of T cell receptor beta chains follows, all from one sample in a study of post-analysis software for immune sequencing data. TCRdb recomputed calls from the PCR reads with MiXCR, one row per CDR3 protein. In the table there are around 710,000 distinct CDR3 sequences, around 46% of which are singletons. Specimen: blood. The receptors derive from a girl under 18 with multiple sclerosis. Both conserved end residues are part of each CDR3. D genes are given only for firm matches. Clone size appears in some rows only: once, few, many, or a class for an expanded clone.

CDR3	DNA	D	J	size	V
CSVEEDIQYF	TGCAGCGTTGAAGAGGACATTCAGTACTTC	NA	TRBJ2-4	NA	TRBV29-1
CSALRGQGRNSPLHF	TGCAGTGCACTCCGAGGGCAGGGCAGAAATTCACCCCTCCACTTT	NA	TRBJ1-6	few	TRBV20-1
CASSLVVGIGEQFF	TGTGCCAGCAGTTTAGTAGTCGGGATAGGTGAGCAGTTCTTC	NA	TRBJ2-1	NA	TRBV12-3/TRBV12-4
CASSKVNTEAFF	TGCGCCAGCAGTAAGGTGAACACTGAAGCTTTCTTT	NA	TRBJ1-1	NA	TRBV10-2
CASSFNGANYGYTF	TGTGCCAGCAGCTTCAATGGGGCTAACTATGGCTACACCTTC	NA	TRBJ1-2	NA	TRBV13
CSAREWTGGIAYNEQFF	TGCAGTGCTAGAGAGTGGACAGGGGGCATTGCCTACAATGAGCAGTTCTTC	TRBD1	TRBJ2-1	NA	TRBV20-1
CASSLGSGTYEQYF	TGCGCCAGCAGCTTGGGCAGCGGAACCTACGAGCAGTACTTC	NA	TRBJ2-7	few	TRBV5-1
CASRLFERTGELFF	TGTGCCAGCAGGTTATTTGAGCGCACCGGGGAGCTGTTTTTT	NA	TRBJ2-2	NA	TRBV28
CASSQDPGQVYGYTF	TGCGCCAGCAGCCAAGATCCGGGGCAGGTATATGGCTACACCTTC	NA	TRBJ1-2	NA	TRBV4-1
CASSYSETSGSSYEQYF	TGTGCCAGCAGTTACTCGGAGACTAGCGGTTCCTCCTACGAGCAGTACTTC	TRBD2	TRBJ2-7	NA	TRBV6-2/TRBV6-3
CATRLTSGGPNEQFF	TGTGCCACCAGATTGACTAGCGGCGGACCCAATGAGCAGTTCTTC	TRBD2	TRBJ2-1	NA	TRBV15
CASSLRGLGAYEQYF	TGTGCCAGCAGCCTTCGGGGTTTAGGGGCCTACGAGCAGTACTTC	NA	TRBJ2-7	NA	TRBV14
CASSSPGGRYRYTF	TGTGCCAGCAGTAGTCCGGGGGGCCGCTATCGCTACACCTTC	NA	TRBJ1-2	NA	TRBV25-1
CSARVFSGRSYEQYF	TGCAGTGCTAGAGTATTTAGCGGGAGATCCTACGAGCAGTACTTC	TRBD2	TRBJ2-7	few	TRBV20-1
CASSVAGTGTTADGYTF	TGTGCCAGCAGCGTAGCCGGGACAGGGACAACCGCGGATGGCTACACCTTC	TRBD1	TRBJ1-2	NA	TRBV9
CASSPKGKGADTQYF	TGTGCCAGCAGCCCTAAGGGAAAGGGCGCAGATACGCAGTATTTT	NA	TRBJ2-3	few	TRBV6-4
CASSFKTSGLSTDTQYF	TGTGCCAGCAGCTTTAAGACTAGCGGGTTGAGCACAGATACGCAGTATTTT	TRBD2	TRBJ2-3	NA	TRBV7-9
CASSSLWGSYGYTF	TGTGCCAGCAGCTCACTATGGGGGTCCTATGGCTACACCTTC	NA	TRBJ1-2	few	TRBV7-2
CASSSGTSGTDTQYF	TGTGCCAGCAGTTCTGGGACTAGCGGTACAGATACGCAGTATTTT	TRBD2	TRBJ2-3	many	TRBV12-3/TRBV12-4
CAISPGRGWETQYF	TGTGCCATCAGCCCTGGGAGAGGATGGGAGACCCAGTACTTC	NA	TRBJ2-5	NA	TRBV10-3
CASSQEATVTNKKLFF	TGCGCCAGCAGCCAGGAAGCGACTGTAACTAATAAAAAACTGTTTTTT	NA	TRBJ1-4	once	TRBV4-3
CASNGPGWNTEAFF	TGCGCCAGCAATGGGCCAGGGTGGAACACTGAAGCTTTCTTT	NA	TRBJ1-1	NA	TRBV10-2
CASSQNEAAGELFF	TGTGCCAGCAGCCAAAACGAAGCGGCCGGGGAGCTGTTTTTT	NA	TRBJ2-2	NA	TRBV3-1
CASSRPGQGLNEQFF	TGTGCCAGCAGTCGTCCGGGACAGGGGCTCAATGAGCAGTTCTTC	TRBD1	TRBJ2-1	few	TRBV25-1
CSVEGLAGVEEQFF	TGCAGCGTTGAGGGGCTAGCGGGAGTTGAAGAGCAGTTCTTC	TRBD2	TRBJ2-1	NA	TRBV29-1
CSVGEQNIQYF	TGCAGCGTTGGAGAGCAAAACATTCAGTACTTC	NA	TRBJ2-4	many	TRBV29-1
CASSPWDSQNTEAFF	TGTGCCAGCAGCCCCTGGGACAGCCAGAACACTGAAGCTTTCTTT	TRBD1	TRBJ1-1	NA	TRBV3-1
CASSLRGGGTYEQYF	TGCGCCAGCAGCTTGCGAGGCGGGGGAACCTACGAGCAGTACTTC	TRBD2	TRBJ2-7	few	TRBV5-1
CASLGLADTNEQFF	TGCGCCAGCCTGGGACTAGCGGATACCAATGAGCAGTTCTTC	TRBD2	TRBJ2-1	few	TRBV10-2
CASSPVSAKNIQYF	TGTGCCAGCAGTCCTGTCTCGGCCAAAAACATTCAGTACTTC	NA	TRBJ2-4	NA	TRBV28
CASSLQGGDNQPQHF	TGCGCCAGCAGCTTACAGGGGGGGGACAATCAGCCCCAGCATTTT	TRBD1	TRBJ1-5	once	TRBV5-1
CASSQNTGTDTQYF	TGTGCCAGCAGCCAAAATACCGGGACAGATACGCAGTATTTT	NA	TRBJ2-3	few	TRBV3-1
CSAQRVGLSYEQYF	TGCAGTGCTCAGAGGGTGGGACTTAGCTACGAGCAGTACTTC	NA	TRBJ2-7	few	TRBV20-1
CAISESGQGNEQFF	TGTGCCATCAGTGAGTCGGGACAGGGCAATGAGCAGTTCTTC	TRBD1	TRBJ2-1	many	TRBV10-3
CSARARDTAYEQYF	TGCAGTGCTAGAGCTCGGGACACAGCCTACGAGCAGTACTTC	NA	TRBJ2-7	NA	TRBV20-1
CSALARLAGEETQFF	TGCAGCGCCCTAGCTAGACTAGCGGGAGAAGAGACCCAGTTCTTC	TRBD2	TRBJ2-1	NA	TRBV20-1
CASSPWTDGGGYTF	TGCGCCAGCAGCCCATGGACGGATGGGGGTGGCTACACCTTC	NA	TRBJ1-2	NA	TRBV5-1
CSAGRSQETQYF	TGCAGTGCTGGCCGGAGTCAAGAGACCCAGTACTTC	NA	TRBJ2-5	few	TRBV20-1
CASRDQGVGQPQHF	TGTGCCAGCAGAGATCAGGGGGTGGGTCAGCCCCAGCATTTT	TRBD1	TRBJ1-5	NA	TRBV27
CSVSRGTNNEQFF	TGCAGCGTTAGCAGGGGAACTAACAATGAGCAGTTCTTC	NA	TRBJ2-1	NA	TRBV29-1
CASSQDRAPYGYTF	TGTGCCAGCAGCCAAGACAGGGCCCCCTATGGCTACACCTTC	NA	TRBJ1-2	NA	TRBV3-1
CAISESREDSDTQYF	TGTGCCATCAGTGAGTCGAGAGAGGACTCGGATACGCAGTATTTT	NA	TRBJ2-3	NA	TRBV10-3
CASVRSSYNEQFF	TGTGCCAGCGTGAGGAGCTCCTACAATGAGCAGTTCTTC	NA	TRBJ2-1	NA	TRBV2
CASSWGYGYTF	TGTGCCAGCAGCTGGGGCTATGGCTACACCTTC	NA	TRBJ1-2	NA	TRBV7-2
CASSERQGSTEAFF	TGTGCCAGCAGTGAACGGCAGGGAAGCACTGAAGCTTTCTTT	NA	TRBJ1-1	NA	TRBV6-4
CSALPPGATNEKLFF	TGCAGTGCTTTACCCCCGGGGGCAACTAATGAAAAACTGTTTTTT	NA	TRBJ1-4	NA	TRBV20-1